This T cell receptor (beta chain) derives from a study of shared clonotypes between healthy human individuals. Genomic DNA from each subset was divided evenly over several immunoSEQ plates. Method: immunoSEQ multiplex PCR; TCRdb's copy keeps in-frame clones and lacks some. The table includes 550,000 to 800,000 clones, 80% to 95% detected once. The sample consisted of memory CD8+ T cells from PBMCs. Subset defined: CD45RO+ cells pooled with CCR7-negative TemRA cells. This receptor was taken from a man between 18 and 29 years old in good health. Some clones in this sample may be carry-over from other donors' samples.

The CDR3: CASSSDREGRGYNEQFF. CDR3 nucleotide sequence: TGTGCCAGCAGTTCCGACAGGGAAGGAAGGGGTTACAATGAGCAGTTCTTC. The chain uses TRBV28 and TRBJ2-1; 7 nucleotides agree with TRBD1. The CDR3 is 17 residues long. In germline, CDR1 is MDHEN, CDR2 SYDVKM. Losses at the gene ends were 4 bases for V and 4 bases for J; bases not matched to a gene: 13.